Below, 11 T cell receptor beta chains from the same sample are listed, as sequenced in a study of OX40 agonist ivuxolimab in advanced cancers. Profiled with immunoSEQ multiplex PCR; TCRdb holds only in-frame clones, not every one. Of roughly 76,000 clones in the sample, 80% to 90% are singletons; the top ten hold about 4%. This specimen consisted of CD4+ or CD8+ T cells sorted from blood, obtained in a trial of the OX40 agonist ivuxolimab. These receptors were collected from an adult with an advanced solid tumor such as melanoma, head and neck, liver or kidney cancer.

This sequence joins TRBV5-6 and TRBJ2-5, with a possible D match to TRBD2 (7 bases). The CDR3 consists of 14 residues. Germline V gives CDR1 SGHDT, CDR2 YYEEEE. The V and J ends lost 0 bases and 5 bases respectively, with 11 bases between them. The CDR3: CASSLAGGQETQYF. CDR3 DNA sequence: TGTGCCAGCAGCTTGGCGGGGGGCCAGGAGACCCAGTACTTC.

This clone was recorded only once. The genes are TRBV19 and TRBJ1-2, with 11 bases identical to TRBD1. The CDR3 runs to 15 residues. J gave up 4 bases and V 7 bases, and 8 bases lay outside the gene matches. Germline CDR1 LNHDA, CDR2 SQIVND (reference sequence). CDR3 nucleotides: TGTGCCAGTACCATAGGGACAGGGGGTTCCTATGGCTACACCTTC. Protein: CASTIGTGGSYGYTF.

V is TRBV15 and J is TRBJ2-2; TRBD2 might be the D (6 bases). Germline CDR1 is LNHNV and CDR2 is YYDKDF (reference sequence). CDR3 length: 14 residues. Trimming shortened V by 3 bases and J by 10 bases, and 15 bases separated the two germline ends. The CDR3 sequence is CATSSGGGVVELFF. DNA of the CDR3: TGTGCCACCAGCAGTGGGGGAGGTGTAGTGGAGCTGTTTTTT.

The CDR3 sequence is CASSMDRNQPQHF. CDR3 DNA: TGTGCCAGTAGTATGGACAGGAATCAGCCCCAGCATTTT. This chain links TRBV19 with TRBJ1-5; 7 bases are shared with TRBD1. V was clipped by 3 bases and J by 4 bases; unmatched bases: 0. Per germline, CDR1 LNHDA and CDR2 SQIVND (reference sequence). There are 13 residues in the CDR3.

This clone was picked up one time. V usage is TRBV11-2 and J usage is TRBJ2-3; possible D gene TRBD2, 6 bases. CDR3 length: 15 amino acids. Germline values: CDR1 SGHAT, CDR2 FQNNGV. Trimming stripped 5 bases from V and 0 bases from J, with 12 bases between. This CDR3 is CASSLRLESTDTQYF. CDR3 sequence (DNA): TGTGCCAGCAGCCTTCGACTAGAGAGCACAGATACGCAGTATTTT.

The CDR3: CASSPASGYEQYF. The CDR3 nucleotides are TGTGCCAGCTCACCAGCGTCAGGCTACGAGCAGTACTTC. This chain joins TRBV18 and TRBJ2-7; D remains ambiguous. V was clipped by 2 bases and J by 3 bases, with 8 bases between them. The CDR3 has 13 residues. Germline V gene lookup returns CDR1 KGHSH and CDR2 LQKENI.

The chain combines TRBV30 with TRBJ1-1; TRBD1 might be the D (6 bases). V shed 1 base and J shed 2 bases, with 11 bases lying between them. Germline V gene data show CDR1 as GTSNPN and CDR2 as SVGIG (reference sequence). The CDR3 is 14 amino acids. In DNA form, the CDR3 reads TGTGCCTGGAGTGAAACAGGGCCCAACACTGAAGCTTTCTTT. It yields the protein CAWSETGPNTEAFF. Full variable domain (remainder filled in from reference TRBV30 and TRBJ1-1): SQTIHQWPATLVQPVGSPLSLECTVEGTSNPNLYWYRQAAGRGLQLLFYSVGIGQISSEVPQNLSASRPQDRQFILSSKKLLLSDSGFYLCAWSETGPNTEAFFGQGTRLTVV.

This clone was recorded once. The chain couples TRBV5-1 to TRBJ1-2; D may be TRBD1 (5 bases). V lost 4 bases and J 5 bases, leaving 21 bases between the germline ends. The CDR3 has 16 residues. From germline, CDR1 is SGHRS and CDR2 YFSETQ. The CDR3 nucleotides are TGCGCCAGCAGCCCGGGGGGAGGACCCGCTTTATATGGCTACACCTTC. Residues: CASSPGGGPALYGYTF. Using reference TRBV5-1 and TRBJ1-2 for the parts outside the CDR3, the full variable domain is KAGVTQTPRYLIKTRGQQVTLSCSPISGHRSVSWYQQTPGQGLQFLFEYFSETQRNKGNFPGRFSGRQFSNSRSEMNVSTLELGDSALYLCASSPGGGPALYGYTFGSGTRLTVV.

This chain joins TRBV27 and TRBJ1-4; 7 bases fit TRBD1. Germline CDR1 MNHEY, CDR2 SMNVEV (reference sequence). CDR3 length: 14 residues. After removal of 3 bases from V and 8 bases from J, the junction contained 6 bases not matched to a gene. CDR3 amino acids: CASSFQGGREKLFF. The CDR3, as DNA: TGTGCCAGCAGTTTCCAGGGGGGGAGGGAAAAACTGTTTTTT. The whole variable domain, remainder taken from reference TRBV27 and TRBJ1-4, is EAQVTQNPRYLITVTGKKLTVTCSQNMNHEYMSWYRQDPGLGLRQIYYSMNVEVTDKGDVPEGYKVSRKEKRNFPLILESPSPNQTSLYFCASSFQGGREKLFFGSGTQLSVL.

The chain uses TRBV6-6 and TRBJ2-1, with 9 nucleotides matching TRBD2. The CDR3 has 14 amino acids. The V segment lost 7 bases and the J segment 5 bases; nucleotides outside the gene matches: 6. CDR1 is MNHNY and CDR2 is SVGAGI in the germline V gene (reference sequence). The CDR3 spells CASIASGNHNEQFF. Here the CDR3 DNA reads TGTGCCAGCATCGCTAGCGGGAATCACAATGAGCAGTTCTTC.

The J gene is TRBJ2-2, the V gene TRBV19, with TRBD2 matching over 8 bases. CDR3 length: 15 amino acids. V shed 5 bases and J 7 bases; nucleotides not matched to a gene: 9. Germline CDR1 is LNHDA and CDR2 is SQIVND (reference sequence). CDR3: CASSPGAGASGELFF. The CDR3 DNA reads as TGTGCCAGTAGTCCTGGAGCGGGAGCGAGCGGGGAGCTGTTTTTT.